This TCR beta chain was retrieved from a study of cytomegalovirus exposure and HLA in healthy donors. Study context: The 95 to 150 validation repertoires used a platform that matched the one used for the roughly 700 first-cohort repertoires, as a later analysis reported. Study-wide results and caveats: Among TCR beta chains, those listed as cytomegalovirus-associated numbered over 150. The study found most TCR sequences rare, yet found some public TCRs in many donors. It was found in a later analysis that first-cohort TCR clusters tended to co-occur in the 120 validation repertoires.

The V end was cut by 1 base, the J end by 4 bases, with 20 bases between. In germline, CDR1 is MGHRA, CDR2 YSYEKL. The CDR3 is made up of 18 amino acids. This clone was recorded once. Its antigen is as yet unknown. This table comes from immunoSEQ multiplex PCR, and its TCRdb copy is limited to in-frame clones, with some not included. Among about 140,000 clones listed, 70% to 90% were seen once. This receptor was taken from a man between 18 and 29 years old in good health and CMV-seronegative. The chain is built from TRBV4-1 and TRBJ2-1; D may be TRBD2 (7 bases). The sequencing input was PBMCs. DNA for the CDR3: TGCGCCAGCAGCCAAGGTGGGCGGGGGACAACCCTATACAATGAGCAGTTCTTC. This translates into CASSQGGRGTTLYNEQFF.